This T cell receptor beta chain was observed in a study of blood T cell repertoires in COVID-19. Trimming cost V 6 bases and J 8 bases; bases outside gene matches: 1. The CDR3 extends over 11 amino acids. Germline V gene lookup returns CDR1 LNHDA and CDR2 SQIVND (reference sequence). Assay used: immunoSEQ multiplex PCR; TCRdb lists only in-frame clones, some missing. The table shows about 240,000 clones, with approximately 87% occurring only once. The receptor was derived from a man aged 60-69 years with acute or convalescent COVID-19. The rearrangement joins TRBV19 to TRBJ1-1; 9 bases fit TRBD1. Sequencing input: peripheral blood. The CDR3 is CASSGTGEAFF. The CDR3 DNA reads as TGTGCCAGTAGCGGGACAGGGGAAGCTTTCTTT.